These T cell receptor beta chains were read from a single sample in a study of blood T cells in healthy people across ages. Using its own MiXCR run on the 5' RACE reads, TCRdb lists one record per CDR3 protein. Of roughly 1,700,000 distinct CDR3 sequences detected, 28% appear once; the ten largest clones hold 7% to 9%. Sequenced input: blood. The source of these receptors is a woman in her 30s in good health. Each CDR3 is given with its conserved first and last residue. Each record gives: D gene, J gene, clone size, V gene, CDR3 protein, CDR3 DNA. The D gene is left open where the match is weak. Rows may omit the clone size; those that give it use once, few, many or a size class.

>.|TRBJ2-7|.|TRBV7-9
CASSLGIVLYEQYF
TGTGCCAGCAGCCTGGGGATAGTTTTATACGAGCAGTACTTC
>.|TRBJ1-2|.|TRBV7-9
CASSLAPGSHGYTF
TGTGCCAGCAGCTTAGCGCCAGGGAGCCATGGCTACACCTTC
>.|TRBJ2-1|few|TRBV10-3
CAASPSSDLYNEQFF
TGTGCCGCGAGCCCCTCTAGCGACCTTTACAATGAGCAGTTCTTC
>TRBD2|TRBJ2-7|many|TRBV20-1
CSARTSGQSYEQYF
TGCAGTGCAAGGACTAGCGGTCAATCCTACGAGCAGTACTTC
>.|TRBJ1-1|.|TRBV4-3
CASSQITGKAFF
TGCGCCAGCAGCCAAATCACAGGGAAAGCTTTCTTT
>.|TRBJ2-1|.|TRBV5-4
CASRPGGDSRYNEQFF
TGTGCCAGCAGGCCTGGCGGGGACTCACGATACAATGAGCAGTTCTTC
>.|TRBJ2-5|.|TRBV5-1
CASSLGSQGRETQYF
TGCGCCAGCAGCTTAGGCTCCCAAGGCAGAGAGACCCAGTACTTC
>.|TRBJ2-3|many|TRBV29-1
CSVAAVYTDTQYF
TGCAGCGTTGCAGCTGTATACACAGATACGCAGTATTTT
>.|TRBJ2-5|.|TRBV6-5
CASSYEGPETQYF
TGTGCCAGCAGTTACGAGGGGCCGGAGACCCAGTACTTC
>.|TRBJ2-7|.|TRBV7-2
CASSTSGTLRYEQYF
TGTGCCAGCAGCACTTCAGGGACTCTTCGCTACGAGCAGTACTTC
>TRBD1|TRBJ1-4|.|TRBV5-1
CASRQLQGDNERLFF
TGCGCCAGCAGACAACTCCAGGGGGATAATGAAAGACTGTTTTTT
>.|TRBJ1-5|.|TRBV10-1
CASSESLSQPQHF
TGCGCCAGCAGTGAGTCGTTAAGTCAGCCCCAGCATTTT
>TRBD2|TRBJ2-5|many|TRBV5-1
CASSLLAGSQETQYF
TGCGCCAGCAGCTTACTAGCGGGGAGCCAAGAGACCCAGTACTTC
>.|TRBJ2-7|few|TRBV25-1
CASTGGDEQYF
TGTGCCAGCACGGGGGGCGACGAGCAGTACTTC
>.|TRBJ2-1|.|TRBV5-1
CASSYRSGEQFF
TGCGCCAGCAGCTACCGATCCGGTGAGCAGTTCTTC
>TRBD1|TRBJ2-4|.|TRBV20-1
CSARRDRGFVQYF
TGCAGTGCTAGGAGGGACAGGGGGTTCGTTCAGTACTTC
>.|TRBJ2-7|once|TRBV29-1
CSVEGLGSYNEQYF
TGCAGCGTTGAGGGGTTGGGCTCCTACAATGAGCAGTACTTC
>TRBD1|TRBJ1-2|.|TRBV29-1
CSVGTGLDYGYTF
TGCAGCGTTGGGACAGGGCTAGACTATGGCTACACCTTC
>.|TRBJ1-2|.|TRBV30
CAAPREAMFHYGYTF
TGTGCCGCGCCCCGCGAGGCAATGTTCCACTATGGCTACACCTTC
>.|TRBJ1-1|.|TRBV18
CASSPLQGGAEAFF
TGTGCCAGCTCACCACTACAGGGCGGGGCTGAAGCTTTCTTT
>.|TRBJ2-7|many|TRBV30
CAWSGPDNPYEQYF
TGTGCCTGGAGTGGTCCAGATAACCCCTACGAGCAGTACTTC
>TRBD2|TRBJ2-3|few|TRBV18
CASSLSGTSGYTDTQYF
TGTGCCAGCTCACTCTCCGGGACTAGCGGCTACACAGATACGCAGTATTTT
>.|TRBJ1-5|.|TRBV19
CASSILRGPQGNQPQHF
TGTGCCAGTAGTATACTACGAGGCCCGCAGGGCAATCAGCCCCAGCATTTT
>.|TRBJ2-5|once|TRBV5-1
CAVSLGGIKETQYF
TGCGCCGTCAGCTTGGGAGGTATCAAAGAGACCCAGTACTTC